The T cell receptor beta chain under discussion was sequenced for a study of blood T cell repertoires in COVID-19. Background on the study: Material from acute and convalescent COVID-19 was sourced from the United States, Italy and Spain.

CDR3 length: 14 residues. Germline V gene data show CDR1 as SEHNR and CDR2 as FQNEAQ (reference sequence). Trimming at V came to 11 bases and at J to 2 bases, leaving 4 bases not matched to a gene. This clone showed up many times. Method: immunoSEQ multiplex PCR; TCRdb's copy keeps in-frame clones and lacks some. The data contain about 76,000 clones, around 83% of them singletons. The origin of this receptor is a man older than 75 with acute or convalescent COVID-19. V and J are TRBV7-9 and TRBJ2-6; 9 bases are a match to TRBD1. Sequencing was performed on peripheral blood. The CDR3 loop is CAARQGAGANVLTF. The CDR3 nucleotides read TGTGCCGCCAGACAGGGGGCTGGGGCCAACGTCCTGACTTTC. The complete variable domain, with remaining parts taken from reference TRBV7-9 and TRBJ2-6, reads DTGVSQNPRHKITKRGQNVTFRCDPISEHNRLYWYRQTLGQGPEFLTYFQNEAQLEKSRLLSDRFSAERPKGSFSTLEIQRTEQGDSAMYLCAARQGAGANVLTFGAGSRLTVL.